Listed below are T cell receptor beta chains from one sample, sequenced in a study of blood T cell repertoires in COVID-19. Some clones are missing from TCRdb's copy, which holds only in-frame ones; the method was immunoSEQ multiplex PCR. This table has about 220,000 clones, about 90% appearing once. The source material was PBMCs or T cells enriched from blood (not recorded which). The receptors were sampled from a man aged 30-40 years who had been exposed to COVID-19. The CDR3 runs from the conserved cysteine through the conserved F or W. The D gene is left open where the match is weak. The size field is filled for only some rows; it gives once, few, many or a size class.

J gene,V gene,D gene,CDR3 length,clone size,CDR3 protein,CDR3 DNA
TRBJ1-6,TRBV24-1,-,16,-,CATSDLPSSYNSPLHF,TGTGCCACCAGTGATTTGCCGAGCTCCTATAATTCACCCCTCCACTTT
TRBJ1-5,TRBV19,-,13,-,CASSIGGDQPQHF,TGTGCCAGTAGTATTGGGGGGGACCAGCCCCAGCATTTT
TRBJ1-5,TRBV19,TRBD1,14,-,CASGTGSRAQPQHF,TGTGCCAGTGGGACAGGGTCCAGAGCTCAGCCCCAGCATTTT
TRBJ2-1,TRBV5-1,-,14,-,CASRLSPTYNEQFF,TGCGCCAGCAGACTGTCACCTACCTACAATGAGCAGTTCTTC
TRBJ2-2,TRBV2,TRBD2,16,-,CASSDLSGGGPGELFF,TGTGCCAGCAGTGACTTGTCGGGGGGTGGTCCCGGGGAGCTGTTTTTT
TRBJ1-2,TRBV11-2,TRBD1,13,once,CASSLDRDYGYTF,TGTGCCAGCAGCCTAGACAGGGACTATGGCTACACCTTC
TRBJ2-5,TRBV4-3,-,17,-,CASSQEGERPSQETQYF,TGCGCCAGCAGCCAAGAGGGTGAGCGGCCAAGCCAAGAGACCCAGTACTTC
TRBJ2-7,TRBV7-3,-,13,once,CASSRGWGDEQYF,TGTGCCAGCAGTAGGGGGTGGGGAGACGAGCAGTACTTC
TRBJ2-5,TRBV5-6,-,14,-,CASSLSVSGGTQYF,TGTGCCAGCAGCTTGTCGGTTAGCGGCGGGACCCAGTACTTC
TRBJ1-4,TRBV7-6,-,15,-,CASSLGGGRFEKLFF,TGTGCCAGCAGCTTAGGGGGGGGCAGGTTCGAAAAACTGTTTTTT
TRBJ2-5,TRBV19,-,13,-,CASSLGSQETQYF,TGTGCCAGTAGTTTGGGGAGCCAAGAGACCCAGTACTTC
TRBJ1-1,TRBV7-2,-,15,-,CASSLVPGPNTEAFF,TGTGCCAGCAGCTTAGTTCCAGGGCCGAACACTGAAGCTTTCTTT
TRBJ2-3,TRBV7-2,-,15,-,CASSLWGESTDTQYF,TGTGCCAGCAGCTTGTGGGGGGAAAGCACAGATACGCAGTATTTT
TRBJ2-1,TRBV18,TRBD2,17,-,CASSPSLAGGTYNEQFF,TGTGCCAGCTCACCTTCGTTGGCCGGGGGGACCTACAATGAGCAGTTCTTC
TRBJ2-3,TRBV5-1,-,17,-,CASSWETTGVRTDTQYF,TGCGCCAGCAGCTGGGAAACCACGGGGGTTAGAACAGATACGCAGTATTTT
TRBJ2-7,TRBV9,TRBD2,15,-,CASSVSGGFSYEQYF,TGTGCCAGCAGCGTTAGCGGGGGCTTCTCCTACGAGCAGTACTTC
TRBJ1-2,TRBV14,TRBD1,17,-,CASSGYRGPPFGDGYTF,TGTGCCAGCAGCGGTTACAGGGGACCCCCTTTTGGAGATGGCTACACCTTC
TRBJ2-7,TRBV27,-,13,-,CASSPYDRFEQYF,TGTGCCAGCAGTCCATACGACAGGTTCGAGCAGTACTTC
TRBJ2-5,TRBV29-1,TRBD2,15,-,CSVAGTSGVGETQYF,TGCAGCGTTGCCGGGACTAGCGGGGTAGGGGAGACCCAGTACTTC
TRBJ1-5,TRBV19,TRBD1,15,once,CASSPGQGDHQPQHF,TGTGCCAGTAGTCCGGGACAGGGGGATCATCAGCCCCAGCATTTT
TRBJ1-2,TRBV5-6,TRBD1,15,-,CASSTFGQGNYGYTF,TGTGCCAGCAGCACCTTTGGACAGGGGAACTATGGCTACACCTTC
TRBJ1-1,TRBV30,-,13,-,CAWSVGGGTEAFF,TGTGCCTGGAGTGTAGGGGGGGGCACTGAAGCTTTCTTT
TRBJ1-1,TRBV2,TRBD1,14,-,CASNPRTGGSEAFF,TGTGCCAGCAACCCCAGGACAGGGGGCAGTGAAGCTTTCTTT
TRBJ2-1,TRBV29-1,-,15,-,CSVKKWGEENNEQFF,TGCAGCGTAAAAAAATGGGGAGAAGAGAACAATGAGCAGTTCTTC
TRBJ1-5,TRBV3-1/TRBV3-2,-,16,-,CASSQDWGAGNQPQHF,TGTGCCAGCAGCCAAGATTGGGGAGCGGGCAATCAGCCCCAGCATTTT
TRBJ2-3,TRBV20-1,TRBD2,16,-,CSASLSGGGAPDTQYF,TGCAGTGCTAGTTTATCCGGCGGGGGGGCCCCAGATACGCAGTATTTT
TRBJ1-2,TRBV2,TRBD1,13,-,CASALGTDYGYTF,TGTGCCAGCGCGCTCGGGACAGACTATGGCTACACCTTC
TRBJ1-6,TRBV4-3,-,18,-,CASSQRNKGRGYNSPLHF,TGCGCCAGCAGCCAACGCAACAAAGGGCGGGGTTATAATTCACCCCTCCACTTT
TRBJ1-2,TRBV12-3/TRBV12-4,-,13,-,CASSLEYNYGYTF,TGTGCCAGCAGTCTTGAGTATAACTATGGCTACACCTTC
TRBJ1-2,TRBV5-1,-,14,-,CASSSITWTNGYTF,TGCGCCAGCAGCTCGATAACTTGGACAAATGGCTACACCTTC
TRBJ2-7,TRBV5-1,-,14,-,CASSLTGTSYEQYF,TGCGCCAGCAGCTTGACAGGTACCTCCTACGAGCAGTACTTC
TRBJ2-1,TRBV12-3/TRBV12-4,-,12,-,CASSRRTYEQFF,TGTGCCAGCAGCCGCCGGACTTATGAGCAGTTCTTC
TRBJ1-1,TRBV5-4,-,18,-,CASSLPGLQRQRDTEAFF,TGTGCCAGCAGCTTGCCGGGGCTCCAGAGGCAGCGGGACACTGAAGCTTTCTTT
TRBJ2-1,TRBV7-7,-,15,-,CASSLGGGSYNEQFF,TGTGCCAGCAGCTTAGGGGGAGGTAGTTACAATGAGCAGTTCTTC
TRBJ1-2,TRBV12-3/TRBV12-4,-,13,-,CANKRGQTHGYTF,TGTGCCAACAAGCGAGGCCAGACGCATGGCTACACCTTC
TRBJ1-2,TRBV6-5,-,14,-,CASSQTGSGYGYTF,TGTGCCAGCAGCCAAACAGGGTCGGGCTATGGCTACACCTTC
TRBJ2-3,TRBV5-1,TRBD2,15,-,CASSPSGGDTDTQYF,TGCGCCAGCAGTCCTAGCGGGGGGGACACAGATACGCAGTATTTT
TRBJ2-3,TRBV7-9,-,16,-,CASSLAGSGSTDTQYF,TGTGCCAGCAGCTTAGCTGGTTCAGGTTCGACAGATACGCAGTATTTT
TRBJ2-3,TRBV4-2,TRBD2,16,-,CASSQPGLPPTDTQYF,TGTGCCAGCAGCCAACCGGGACTACCTCCCACAGATACGCAGTATTTT
TRBJ1-2,TRBV30,-,12,-,CAWSFLNYGYTF,TGTGCCTGGAGTTTTCTGAACTATGGCTACACCTTC
TRBJ2-3,TRBV4-3,TRBD2,13,-,CAGTSGGGDTQYF,TGCGCCGGGACTAGCGGGGGAGGAGATACGCAGTATTTT
TRBJ2-5,TRBV4-3,TRBD2,16,-,CASSQGWRGAGETQYF,TGCGCCAGCAGCCAGGGGTGGCGGGGGGCCGGGGAGACCCAGTACTTC
TRBJ2-3,TRBV5-1,TRBD1,16,-,CASSVSTGVGTDTQYF,TGCGCCAGCAGCGTCTCAACAGGGGTGGGCACAGATACGCAGTATTTT
TRBJ2-3,TRBV10-2,-,13,-,CASSSNRVDTQYF,TGCGCCAGCAGCTCCAACAGGGTGGATACGCAGTATTTT
TRBJ2-1,TRBV19,-,17,-,CASTRDSGSLSYNEQFF,TGTGCCAGTACCCGGGACTCAGGAAGCCTCTCCTACAATGAGCAGTTCTTC
TRBJ2-7,TRBV5-6,TRBD2,15,-,CASSNAERGVYEQYF,TGTGCCAGCAGCAATGCCGAGCGGGGGGTCTACGAGCAGTACTTC
TRBJ2-5,TRBV2,TRBD1,13,-,CASSKTGEKTQYF,TGTGCCAGCAGTAAAACAGGGGAAAAGACCCAGTACTTC